What follows are 14 T cell receptor beta chains derived from one specimen sequenced in a study of cytomegalovirus exposure and HLA in healthy donors. PCR amplification relied on 60 Vbeta primers (plus 13 Jbeta primers). The repertoire was sequenced with immunoSEQ multiplex PCR; TCRdb's copy has only in-frame clones and lacks some. Of approximately 240,000 clones listed, roughly 87% are singletons. What was sequenced was PBMCs. These receptors were taken from a woman aged 40 to 50 in good health and CMV-seropositive.

This clone was counted once. The chain combines TRBV7-2 with TRBJ2-1, with 14 bases matching TRBD2. CDR1 is SGHTA, CDR2 FQGNSA, per germline. J was trimmed by 9 bases and V by 5 bases; bases with no gene match: 9. There are 16 residues in the CDR3. CDR3 loop: CASSRSTSGGAGEQFF. The CDR3 nucleotides are TGTGCCAGCAGCCGTTCGACTAGCGGGGGGGCCGGTGAGCAGTTCTTC.

V usage is TRBV7-2 and J usage is TRBJ2-1; tentative D call: TRBD1 (5 bases). This CDR3 has 15 amino acids. V dropped 0 bases and J dropped 4 bases, with 10 bases sitting between them. CDR1 and CDR2 (germline): SGHTA, FQGNSA. The CDR3 sequence: CASSLATGSYNEQFF. CDR3 coding DNA: TGTGCCAGCAGCTTAGCAACAGGATCGTACAATGAGCAGTTCTTC.

The chain uses TRBV19 and TRBJ1-1; TRBD1 is a possible D gene (5 bases). The CDR3 has 17 residues. Trimming took off 6 bases at V and 0 bases at J, with 20 bases between the two ends. Germline CDR1 reads LNHDA; CDR2 reads SQIVND (reference sequence). This chain's CDR3 is CASRKALTVPVNTEAFF. As DNA, the CDR3 is TGTGCCAGTAGGAAGGCTTTGACAGTGCCCGTGAACACTGAAGCTTTCTTT.

Of note for this clone: The junction and the germline gene differ at one end; a read error may be behind it. Other DNA sequences in the same sample also yield this CDR3. The V and J genes are TRBV6-6 and TRBJ1-2; tentative D call: TRBD1 (6 bases). The CDR3 length is 12 residues. The V gene's germline CDR1 is MNHNY and CDR2 SVGAGI (reference sequence). CDR3 residues: CASRPGEFGYTF. CDR3 nucleotide sequence: TGCGCCAGCAGACCAGGGGAGTTTGGCTACACCTTC.

The chain uses TRBV6-6 and TRBJ2-7, with 7 bases lining up with TRBD1. V shed 0 bases and J 0 bases; nucleotides not matched to a gene: 5. The CDR3 has 16 residues. CDR1 is MNHNY, CDR2 SVGAGI, per germline (reference sequence). CDR3 sequence reads: CASSYSGQVLSYEQYF. The CDR3 nucleotides read TGTGCCAGCAGTTACTCCGGACAGGTTCTCTCCTACGAGCAGTACTTC.

As to this clone: One end of the junction varies from germline; a read error may be responsible. V is TRBV7-9 and J is TRBJ1-2; 7 bases are a match to TRBD1. Germline CDR1 reads SEHNR; CDR2 reads FQNEAQ (reference sequence). The CDR3 has 16 residues. The CDR3 loop is CSSSLSNRQGPYGYTF. The CDR3 coding sequence is TGTTCCAGCAGCTTATCGAATCGACAGGGCCCCTATGGCTACACCTTC.

The rearrangement joins TRBV5-4 to TRBJ2-2, with D perhaps TRBD2 (7 bases). The CDR3 sequence is 17 residues long. The V end was cut by 4 bases, the J end by 4 bases, with 20 bases between. Germline V lookup: CDR1 SGHNT, CDR2 YYREEE (reference sequence). The CDR3 DNA sequence: TGTGCCAGCAGCCTAAGACTGGGGGGGCGGGTCACCGGGGAGCTGTTTTTT. Amino acid sequence: CASSLRLGGRVTGELFF.

This clone was seen only a few times. The chain joins TRBV18 to TRBJ1-1; 10 nucleotides match TRBD1. V shed 3 bases, J shed 6 bases, and the junction held 10 bases outside the gene matches. CDR1 KGHSH and CDR2 LQKENI come from the germline V gene. The CDR3 extends over 16 amino acids. CDR3 loop: CASSPSPGQGSPEAFF. Here the CDR3 DNA reads TGTGCCAGCTCACCGAGCCCGGGACAGGGGTCCCCTGAAGCTTTCTTT. The variable domain in full, completed from reference TRBV18 and TRBJ1-1, reads NAGVMQNPRHLVRRRGQEARLRCSPMKGHSHVYWYRQLPEEGLKFMVYLQKENIIDESGMPKERFSAEFPKEGPSILRIQQVVRGDSAAYFCASSPSPGQGSPEAFFGQGTRLTVV.

The chain has TRBV4-1 and TRBJ1-2; D may be TRBD1 (6 bases). The CDR3 spans 17 residues. CDR1 is MGHRA and CDR2 is YSYEKL in the germline V gene. V was pared by 3 bases and J by 2 bases, with 19 bases between. CDR3 nucleotides: TGCGCCAGCAGCCACCCTGGGGGGGGCAAGGAGAACTATGGCTACACCTTC. Protein sequence: CASSHPGGGKENYGYTF.

DNA for the CDR3: TGCGCCAGCAGCCAAGGCGGACAGGCCGGAAGGTACGAGCAGTACTTC. Translated: CASSQGGQAGRYEQYF. The rearrangement uses TRBV4-3 and TRBJ2-7, with 7 bases identical to TRBD1. The germline V gene has CDR1 LGHNA and CDR2 YSLEER. V lost 1 base, J lost 4 bases, and 10 bases stayed unmatched. CDR3 size: 16 residues.

The rearrangement joins TRBV27 to TRBJ2-3, with 8 nucleotides matching TRBD2. From germline, CDR1 is MNHEY and CDR2 SMNVEV (reference sequence). V lost 4 bases, J lost 4 bases, and 13 bases stayed unmatched. The CDR3 contains 17 residues. The CDR3 spells CASSSTPTWTSSDTQYF. CDR3 DNA: TGTGCCAGCAGTTCAACCCCCACTTGGACTAGCTCAGATACGCAGTATTTT.

This chain connects TRBV6-5 to TRBJ2-7, with 10 bases matching TRBD1. Germline CDR1 MNHEY, CDR2 SVGAGI. The CDR3 loop spans 13 amino acids. The V gene end was trimmed by 8 bases and the J gene end by 3 bases; junction bases not matched to a gene: 4. The CDR3 here is CASSRDRGYEQYF. In DNA form, the CDR3 reads TGTGCCAGCTCCCGGGACAGGGGCTACGAGCAGTACTTC.

The V call is TRBV10-1, the J call TRBJ2-7, with 11 bases matching TRBD2. CDR3 length equals 14 residues. Germline V gene lookup returns CDR1 WNHNN and CDR2 SYGVQD (reference sequence). The V segment lost 5 bases and the J segment 5 bases; nucleotides outside the gene matches: 5. The CDR3 DNA is TGCGCCAGCAGTACTAGCGGGAGAGTCCACGAGCAGTACTTC. Protein: CASSTSGRVHEQYF.

The V call is TRBV2, the J call TRBJ2-5; D perhaps matches TRBD2 (7 bases). TRBJ2-7 matches the DNA end more closely, so the J call is doubtful. The germline V gene has CDR1 SNHLY and CDR2 FYNNEI. The CDR3 consists of 16 residues. In DNA, the CDR3 is TGTGCCAGCAGTGAAGCAAAGGGGGGGCAACGCAACGAGCAGTACTTC. Protein: CASSEAKGGQRNEQYF.